Here is one T cell receptor (beta chain) with its context. Antigen specificity is unknown. This sample was included in a study of memory CD4+ T cells and cytomegalovirus serostatus. Study at large: Of the healthy Belgian adults, several were CMV seropositive and around 22 seronegative. General study results and limits: A US-trained random forest predicted CMV serostatus with median AUC 0.91. CD4+ memory repertoires contained 67 of 164 reported CMV TCRbeta sequences.

Original data processing: After removing out-of-frame reads, around 2.2 million distinct TCRbeta sequences remained. This table comes from immunoSEQ multiplex PCR, and its TCRdb copy is limited to in-frame clones, with some not included. V, J and clone size are taken as reported in that table, and D and trimming were inferred from the DNA itself. This table has almost 45,000 clones, roughly three quarters appearing once. Single viable CD3+CD4+CD8-CD45RO+ cells were sorted as the memory CD4+ T cells. Germline lookup yields CDR1 SQVTM and CDR2 ANQGSEA. Trimming took off 4 bases at V and 3 bases at J, with 12 bases between the two ends. The CDR3 has 13 residues.

This TCR was recovered from an adult in good health and CMV-seronegative. The chain uses TRBV29-1 and TRBJ1-1; D is ambiguous. The sequencing input was memory CD4+ T cells from blood. CDR3 coding DNA: TGCAGCGTTGTCGAGTCGGGGTACACTGAAGCTTTCTTT. Translated, it gives CSVVESGYTEAFF.